This entry concerns a single T cell receptor beta chain. CDR1 LGHDT and CDR2 YNNKEL come from the germline V gene (reference sequence). This CDR3 is 14 amino acids long. The V end lost 1 base, the J end lost 4 bases, and 10 bases lay between the germline ends. Generated by immunoSEQ multiplex PCR, the TCRdb table keeps only in-frame clones and is missing some. The sample contains about 76,000 clones, 70% to 90% of which appear only once. The source of the sample is a study of blood T cell repertoires in COVID-19. Material for sequencing was peripheral blood. This TCR came from a man aged 60-69 years with COVID-19, enrolled during active disease. The chain combines TRBV3-1 (or the pseudogene TRBV3-2) with TRBJ1-1; D unresolved. CDR3 sequence: CASSQAGFGTEAFF. Written as DNA, the CDR3 is TGTGCCAGCAGCCAAGCGGGGTTCGGCACTGAAGCTTTCTTT.